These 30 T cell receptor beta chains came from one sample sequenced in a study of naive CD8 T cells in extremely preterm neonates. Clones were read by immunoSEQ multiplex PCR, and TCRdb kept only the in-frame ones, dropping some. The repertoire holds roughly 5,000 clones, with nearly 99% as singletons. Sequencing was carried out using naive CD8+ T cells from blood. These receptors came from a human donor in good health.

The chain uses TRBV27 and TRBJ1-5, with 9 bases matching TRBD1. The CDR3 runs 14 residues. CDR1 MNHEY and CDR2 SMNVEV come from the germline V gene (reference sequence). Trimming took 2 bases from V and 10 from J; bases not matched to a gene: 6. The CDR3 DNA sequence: TGTGCCAGCAGTTTAGGGACAGGGACTTCACCCCAGCATTTT. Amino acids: CASSLGTGTSPQHF.

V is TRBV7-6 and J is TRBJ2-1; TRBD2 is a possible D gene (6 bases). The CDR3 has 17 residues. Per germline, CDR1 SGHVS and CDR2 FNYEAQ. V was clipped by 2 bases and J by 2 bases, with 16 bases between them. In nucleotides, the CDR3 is TGTGCCAGCAGCTTACGGCGGGACCACGGGGCCTACAATGAGCAGTTCTTC. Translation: CASSLRRDHGAYNEQFF.

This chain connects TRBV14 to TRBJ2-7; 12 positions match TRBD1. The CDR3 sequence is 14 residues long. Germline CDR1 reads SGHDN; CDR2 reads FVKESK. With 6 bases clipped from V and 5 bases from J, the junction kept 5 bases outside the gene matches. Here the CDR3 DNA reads TGTGCCAGCAGTCCCGGGACAGGGGGCAACGAGCAGTACTTC. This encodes CASSPGTGGNEQYF.

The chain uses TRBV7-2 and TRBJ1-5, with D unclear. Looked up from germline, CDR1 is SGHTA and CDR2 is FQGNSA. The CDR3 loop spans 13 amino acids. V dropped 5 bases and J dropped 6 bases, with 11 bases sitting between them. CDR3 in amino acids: CASSTEGGQPQHF. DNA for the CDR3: TGTGCCAGCAGCACGGAGGGCGGTCAGCCCCAGCATTTT.

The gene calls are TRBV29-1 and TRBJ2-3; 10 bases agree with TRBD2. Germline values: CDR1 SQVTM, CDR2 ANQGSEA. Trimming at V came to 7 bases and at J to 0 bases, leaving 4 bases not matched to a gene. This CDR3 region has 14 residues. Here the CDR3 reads CSGGTSDSTDTQYF. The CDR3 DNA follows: TGCAGCGGAGGGACTAGCGACAGCACAGATACGCAGTATTTT.

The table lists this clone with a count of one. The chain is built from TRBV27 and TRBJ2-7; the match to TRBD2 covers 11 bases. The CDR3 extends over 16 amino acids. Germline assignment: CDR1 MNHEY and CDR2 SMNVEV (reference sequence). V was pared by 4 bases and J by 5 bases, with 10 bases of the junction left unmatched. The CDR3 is CASSSILAGGIDEQYF. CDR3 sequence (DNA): TGTGCCAGCAGTTCAATCCTAGCGGGAGGCATCGACGAGCAGTACTTC.

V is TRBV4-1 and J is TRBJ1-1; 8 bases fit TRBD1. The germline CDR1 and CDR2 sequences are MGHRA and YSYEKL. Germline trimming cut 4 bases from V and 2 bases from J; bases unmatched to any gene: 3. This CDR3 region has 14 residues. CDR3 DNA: TGCGCCAGCAGCCTTGGACAGGGTAACACTGAAGCTTTCTTT. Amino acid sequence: CASSLGQGNTEAFF.

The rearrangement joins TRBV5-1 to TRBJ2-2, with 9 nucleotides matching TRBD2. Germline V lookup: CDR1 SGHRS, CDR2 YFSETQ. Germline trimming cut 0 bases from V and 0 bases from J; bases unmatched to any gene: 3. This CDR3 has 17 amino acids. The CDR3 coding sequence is TGCGCCAGCAGCTTGGATGCTAGCGGGGCGAACACCGGGGAGCTGTTTTTT. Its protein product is CASSLDASGANTGELFF.

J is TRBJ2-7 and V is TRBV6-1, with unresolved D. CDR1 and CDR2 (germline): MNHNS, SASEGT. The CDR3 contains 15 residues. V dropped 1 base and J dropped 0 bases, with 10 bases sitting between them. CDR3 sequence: CASSEDQRFSYEQYF. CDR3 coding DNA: TGTGCCAGCAGTGAAGACCAGAGGTTCTCCTACGAGCAGTACTTC.

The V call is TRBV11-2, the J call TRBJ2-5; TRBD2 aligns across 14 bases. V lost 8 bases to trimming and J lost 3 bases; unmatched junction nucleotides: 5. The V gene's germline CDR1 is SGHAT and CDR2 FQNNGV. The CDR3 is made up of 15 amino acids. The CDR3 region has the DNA TGTGCCAGCGAACCGACTAGCGGGGGGGAAGAGACCCAGTACTTC. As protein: CASEPTSGGEETQYF.

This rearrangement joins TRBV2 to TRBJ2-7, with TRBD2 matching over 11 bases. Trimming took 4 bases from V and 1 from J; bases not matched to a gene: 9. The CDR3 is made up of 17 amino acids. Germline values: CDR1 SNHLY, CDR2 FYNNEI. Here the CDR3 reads CASSVPTSGIASYEQYF. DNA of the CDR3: TGTGCCAGCAGTGTCCCGACTAGCGGGATCGCTTCCTACGAGCAGTACTTC.

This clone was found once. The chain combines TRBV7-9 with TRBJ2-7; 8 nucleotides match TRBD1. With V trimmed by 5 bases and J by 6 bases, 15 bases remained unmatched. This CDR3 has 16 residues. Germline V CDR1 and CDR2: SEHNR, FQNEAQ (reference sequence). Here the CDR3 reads CASSDKTAGGYSEQYF. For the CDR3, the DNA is TGTGCCAGCAGCGATAAGACGGCAGGGGGCTATTCCGAGCAGTACTTC.

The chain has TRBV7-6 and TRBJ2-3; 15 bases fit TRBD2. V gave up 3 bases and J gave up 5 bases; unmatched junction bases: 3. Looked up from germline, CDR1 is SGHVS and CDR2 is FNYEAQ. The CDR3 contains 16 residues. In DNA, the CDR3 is TGTGCCAGCAGCTTCGGACTAGCGGGAGGGTTAGATACGCAGTATTTT. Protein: CASSFGLAGGLDTQYF.

CDR3 sequence reads: CASSLTGNSNQPQHF. Written as DNA, the CDR3 is TGTGCCAGCAGCTTGACAGGGAATAGCAATCAGCCCCAGCATTTT. The chain has TRBV13 and TRBJ1-5; 7 bases line up with TRBD1. The CDR3 has 15 amino acids. V lost 3 bases to trimming and J lost 0 bases; unmatched junction nucleotides: 2. Germline V CDR1 and CDR2: PRHDT, FYEKMQ (reference sequence).

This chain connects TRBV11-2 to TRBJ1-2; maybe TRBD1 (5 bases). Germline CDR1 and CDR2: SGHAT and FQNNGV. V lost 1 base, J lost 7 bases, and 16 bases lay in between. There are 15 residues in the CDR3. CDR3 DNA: TGTGCCAGCAGCTTAGGTCGGGGGTTGGGCTCTGGCTACACCTTC. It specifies CASSLGRGLGSGYTF.

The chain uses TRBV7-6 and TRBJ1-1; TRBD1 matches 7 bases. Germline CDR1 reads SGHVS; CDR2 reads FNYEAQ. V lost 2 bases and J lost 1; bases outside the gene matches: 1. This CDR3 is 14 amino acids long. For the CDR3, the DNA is TGTGCCAGCAGCTTAACAGGGGAGAACACTGAAGCTTTCTTT. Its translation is CASSLTGENTEAFF.

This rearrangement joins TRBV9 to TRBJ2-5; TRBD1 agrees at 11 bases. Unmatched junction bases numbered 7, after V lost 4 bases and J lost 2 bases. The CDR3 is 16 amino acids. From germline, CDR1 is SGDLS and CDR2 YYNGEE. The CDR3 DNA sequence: TGTGCCAGCAGCCCCTGGGGGGACAGGGGGCAAGAGACCCAGTACTTC. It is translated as CASSPWGDRGQETQYF.

The CDR3 bases are TGTGCCAGCAGCCTAACCGGGACTACTGCCTACAATGAGCAGTTCTTC. This translates into CASSLTGTTAYNEQFF. The chain links TRBV9 to TRBJ2-1; 7 bases line up with TRBD2. CDR1 and CDR2 from the germline V gene are SGDLS and YYNGEE. V shed 4 bases and J 2 bases; nucleotides not matched to a gene: 9. The CDR3 sequence is 16 residues long. Using reference TRBV9 and TRBJ2-1 for the parts outside the CDR3, the full variable domain is DSGVTQTPKHLITATGQRVTLRCSPRSGDLSVYWYQQSLDQGLQFLIQYYNGEERAKGNILERFSAQQFPDLHSELNLSSLELGDSALYFCASSLTGTTAYNEQFFGPGTRLTVL.

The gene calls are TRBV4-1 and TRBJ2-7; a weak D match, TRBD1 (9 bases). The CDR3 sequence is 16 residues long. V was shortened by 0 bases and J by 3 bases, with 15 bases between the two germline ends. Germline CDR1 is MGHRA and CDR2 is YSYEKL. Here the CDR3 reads CASSQDSGTGYYEQYF. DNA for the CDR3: TGCGCCAGCAGCCAAGATAGCGGGACAGGGTACTACGAGCAGTACTTC.

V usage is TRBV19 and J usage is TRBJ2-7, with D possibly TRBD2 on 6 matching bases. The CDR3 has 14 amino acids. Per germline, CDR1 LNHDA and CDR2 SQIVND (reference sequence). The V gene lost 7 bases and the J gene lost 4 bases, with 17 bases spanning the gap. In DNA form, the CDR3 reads TGTGCCAGTACCAATACGGCGGGACCGTACGAGCAGTACTTC. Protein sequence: CASTNTAGPYEQYF.

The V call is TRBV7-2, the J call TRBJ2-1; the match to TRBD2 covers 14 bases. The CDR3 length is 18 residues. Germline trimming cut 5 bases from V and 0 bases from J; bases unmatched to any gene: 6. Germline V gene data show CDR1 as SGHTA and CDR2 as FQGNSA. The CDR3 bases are TGTGCCAGCAGCCAGGGACTAGCGGGAGCGCGCTCCTACAATGAGCAGTTCTTC. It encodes CASSQGLAGARSYNEQFF. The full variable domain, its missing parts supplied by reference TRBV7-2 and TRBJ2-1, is GAGVSQSPSNKVTEKGKDVELRCDPISGHTALYWYRQSLGQGLEFLIYFQGNSAPDKSGLPSDRFSAERTGGSVSTLTIQRTQQEDSAVYLCASSQGLAGARSYNEQFFGPGTRLTVL.

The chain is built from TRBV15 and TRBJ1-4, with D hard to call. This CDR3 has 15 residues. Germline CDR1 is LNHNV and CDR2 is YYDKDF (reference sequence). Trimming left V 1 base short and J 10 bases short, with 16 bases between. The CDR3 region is CATSRAEQADTKLFF. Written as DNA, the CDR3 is TGTGCCACCAGCAGAGCTGAGCAGGCTGATACAAAACTGTTTTTT.

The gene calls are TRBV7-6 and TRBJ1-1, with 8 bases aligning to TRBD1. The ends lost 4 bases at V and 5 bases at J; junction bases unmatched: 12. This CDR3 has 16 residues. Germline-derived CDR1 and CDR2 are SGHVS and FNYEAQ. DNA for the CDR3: TGTGCCAGCAGCTCGGGCCCACAGGGGGATGGAACTGAAGCTTTCTTT. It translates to CASSSGPQGDGTEAFF.

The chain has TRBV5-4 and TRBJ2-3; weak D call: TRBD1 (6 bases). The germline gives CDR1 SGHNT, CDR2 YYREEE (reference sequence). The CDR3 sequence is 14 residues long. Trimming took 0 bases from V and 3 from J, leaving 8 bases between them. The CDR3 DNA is TGTGCCAGCAGCTTGGACAGGGCTACAGATACGCAGTATTTT. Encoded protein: CASSLDRATDTQYF.

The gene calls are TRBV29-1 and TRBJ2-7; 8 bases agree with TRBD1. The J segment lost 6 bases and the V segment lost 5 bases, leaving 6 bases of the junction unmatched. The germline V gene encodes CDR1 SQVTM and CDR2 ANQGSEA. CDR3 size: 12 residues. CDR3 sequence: CSVQGAWAEQYF. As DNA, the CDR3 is TGCAGCGTTCAGGGGGCTTGGGCCGAGCAGTACTTC.

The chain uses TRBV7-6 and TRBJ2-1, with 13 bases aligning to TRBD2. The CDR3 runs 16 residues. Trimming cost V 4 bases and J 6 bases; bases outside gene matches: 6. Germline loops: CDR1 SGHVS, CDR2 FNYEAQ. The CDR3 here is CASSSWTSGSFNEQFF. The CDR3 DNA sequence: TGTGCCAGCAGCTCGTGGACTAGCGGGAGTTTCAATGAGCAGTTCTTC.

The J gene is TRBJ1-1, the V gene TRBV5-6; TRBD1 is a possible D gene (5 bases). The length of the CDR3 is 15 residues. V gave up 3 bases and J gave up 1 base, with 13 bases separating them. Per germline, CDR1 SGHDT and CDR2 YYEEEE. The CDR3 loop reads CASSWVLGGNTEAFF. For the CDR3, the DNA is TGTGCCAGCAGCTGGGTTTTGGGGGGGAACACTGAAGCTTTCTTT.

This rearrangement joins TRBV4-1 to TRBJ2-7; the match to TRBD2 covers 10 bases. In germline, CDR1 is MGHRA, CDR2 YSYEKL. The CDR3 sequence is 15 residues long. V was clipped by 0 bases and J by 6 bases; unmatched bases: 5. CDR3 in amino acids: CASSQEPLAGAEQYF. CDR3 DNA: TGCGCCAGCAGCCAAGAACCGCTAGCGGGAGCCGAGCAGTACTTC.

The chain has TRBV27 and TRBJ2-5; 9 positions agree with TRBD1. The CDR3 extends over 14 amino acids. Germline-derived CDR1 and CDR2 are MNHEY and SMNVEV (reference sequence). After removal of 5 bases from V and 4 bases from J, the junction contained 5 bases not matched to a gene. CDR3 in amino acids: CASSEDRGGETQYF. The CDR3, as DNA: TGTGCCAGCAGTGAGGACAGGGGCGGAGAGACCCAGTACTTC.

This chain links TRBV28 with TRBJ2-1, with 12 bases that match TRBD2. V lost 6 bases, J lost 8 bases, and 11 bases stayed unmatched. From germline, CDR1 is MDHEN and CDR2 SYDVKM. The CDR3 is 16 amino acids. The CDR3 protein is CASSSLTSGSNHEQFF. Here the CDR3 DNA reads TGTGCCAGCAGCTCCCTGACTAGCGGGAGTAACCATGAGCAGTTCTTC.